The rows below give T cell receptor beta chains drawn from one sample of a study of T-cell reconstitution after alpha-beta-depleted transplantation in children. TCRdb re-derived calls from the PCR reads in MiXCR, one entry per CDR3 protein. The data contain 500,000 to 600,000 distinct CDR3 sequences, 25% to 30% of them singletons. This specimen consisted of PBMCs, obtained before TCRalphabeta/CD19-depleted stem cell transplant. The receptors here all came from a boy less than two years old with Wiskott-Aldrich syndrome, due to receive a stem cell transplant. CDR3s include the opening cysteine and the closing phenylalanine or tryptophan. The order of the fields is D gene, J gene, clone size, V gene, CDR3 DNA, CDR3 protein. A D gene is named only where the DNA matches it firmly. Expanded clones get a size class; other rows say once, few or many, or leave the size out.

- TRBJ1-1 - TRBV7-9 TGTGCCAGCAGCTTCAAGCAGAGTCACAACACTGAAGCTTTCTTT CASSFKQSHNTEAFF
TRBD1 TRBJ2-7 - TRBV5-1 TGCGCCAGCAGCTGGGGACAGCGCTCCTACGAGCAGTACTTC CASSWGQRSYEQYF
- TRBJ2-6 - TRBV9 TGTGCCAGCAGCGTTGGCCGGGACACCCCGAGCTCTGGGGCCAACGTCCTGACTTTC CASSVGRDTPSSGANVLTF
TRBD2 TRBJ2-3 - TRBV20-1 TGCAGTGCTAGCCAACTAGCGGGAGTCCCAGATACGCAGTATTTT CSASQLAGVPDTQYF
- TRBJ2-5 few TRBV5-1 TGCGCCAGCAGCTACTCCGGCACACAAGAGACCCAGTACTTC CASSYSGTQETQYF
- TRBJ1-1 few TRBV12-3/TRBV12-4 TGTGCCAGCAGCTTGGGGACACTGAACACTGAAGCTTTCTTT CASSLGTLNTEAFF
TRBD1 TRBJ1-4 - TRBV5-1 TGCGCCAGCAGCTTGGATGCCGGGACAGGGAAAGAAAAACTGTTTTTT CASSLDAGTGKEKLFF
- TRBJ1-2 once TRBV6-6 TGTGCCAGCAGTTACAGCCAAAACTATGGCTACACCTTC CASSYSQNYGYTF
- TRBJ1-6 - TRBV20-1 TGCAGTGCTAAGCCACCGGGCACAGCTAATTCACCCCTCCACTTT CSAKPPGTANSPLHF
TRBD1 TRBJ2-1 few TRBV5-1 TGCGCCAGCAGTCGGGACAGGGGGTTTGGGCAGTTCTTC CASSRDRGFGQFF
TRBD2 TRBJ2-5 - TRBV14 TGTGCCAGCAGCCAACGACTGACTAGCGGGAGAAGTTGGGCCCAGTACTTC CASSQRLTSGRSWAQYF
TRBD2 TRBJ2-4 few TRBV11-1 TGTGCCAGCAGCCGAACCGGGACTAGTTCCTCCGTGGGAAACATTCAGTACTTC CASSRTGTSSSVGNIQYF
- TRBJ1-1 few TRBV10-3 TGTGCCATCAGTGGAGAGGGACTCCCCCTGAACACTGAAGCTTTCTTT CAISGEGLPLNTEAFF
TRBD1 TRBJ1-5 - TRBV4-1 TGCGCCAGCAGCCTATCACAGGGGGCAAGCAATCAGCCCCAGCATTTT CASSLSQGASNQPQHF
- TRBJ2-7 - TRBV6-5 TGTGCCAGCAGTTACTCGAGTCCGGATCGCCTCTCCTACGAGCAGTACTTC CASSYSSPDRLSYEQYF
- TRBJ2-3 few TRBV15 TGTGCCACCAGCAGAGTGGGGGGAAGGACAGATACGCAGTATTTT CATSRVGGRTDTQYF
- TRBJ1-5 few TRBV7-8 TGTGCCAGCAGTTACCAGGGAGGAGTGCAGCCCCAGCATTTT CASSYQGGVQPQHF
- TRBJ2-1 - TRBV6-5 TGTGCCAGCACCCTCAATGAGCAGTTCTTC CASTLNEQFF
TRBD2 TRBJ2-5 few TRBV12-3/TRBV12-4 TGTGCCAGCAGTTTAGAGCGGGAGAATCCCGAGACCCAGTACTTC CASSLERENPETQYF
- TRBJ1-4 - TRBV18 TGTGCCAGCTCACAGACAGGAGAAAAACTGTTTTTT CASSQTGEKLFF
- TRBJ1-1 few TRBV3-1 TGTGCCAGCAGCCAAGAAGGTCGAAACACTGAAGCTTTCTTT CASSQEGRNTEAFF
TRBD1 TRBJ1-2 - TRBV15 TGTGCCACCAGCAGGGACAGGTCGGGCTACACCTTC CATSRDRSGYTF
TRBD2 TRBJ2-1 few TRBV20-1 TGCAGTGCCGGACTAGCGGGAGGGAATGAGCAGTTCTTC CSAGLAGGNEQFF
- TRBJ1-4 few TRBV5-1 TGCGCCAGCAGCTTGGGGGGGGGAAGAGGCCGGAATGAAAAACTGTTTTTT CASSLGGGRGRNEKLFF
- TRBJ2-7 - TRBV5-1 TGCGCCAGCACTCCAGACTTACCAAATTCCTACGAGCAGTACTTC CASTPDLPNSYEQYF
- TRBJ2-1 - TRBV7-9 TGTGCCAGCAGCTTAGTGGCAGCCAATGAGCAGTTCTTC CASSLVAANEQFF
TRBD1 TRBJ2-3 - TRBV20-1 TGCAGTGCCGCTACCCCAGGGGGCAGCGATACGCAGTATTTT CSAATPGGSDTQYF
TRBD2 TRBJ2-5 few TRBV5-1 TGCGCCAGCAGCTCAAGACTAGCGTCGGAGACCCAGTACTTC CASSSRLASETQYF
- TRBJ2-3 few TRBV5-1 TGCGCCAGCAGCCCGTCAGGGGTTCAGGGAGATACGCAGTATTTT CASSPSGVQGDTQYF
- TRBJ2-7 few TRBV5-6 TGTGCCAGCAGCTTGCAGTACTTC CASSLQYF
TRBD1 TRBJ2-3 few TRBV12-3/TRBV12-4 TGTGCCAGCAGTTTTCGGACAGGGAGTATAAGGGGTTGGGGCACAGATACGCAGTATTTT CASSFRTGSIRGWGTDTQYF
- TRBJ1-1 few TRBV12-3/TRBV12-4 TGTGCCAGCAGTTTAAGAGGCAGAGTGAACACTGAAGCTTTCTTT CASSLRGRVNTEAFF
TRBD2 TRBJ2-7 few TRBV5-5 TGTGCCAGCAGCTTGGCGGGACTAGTTCGGCAGTACTTC CASSLAGLVRQYF
TRBD2 TRBJ2-1 few TRBV15 TGTGCCACCAGCGGCGGACTAGCCTCCTACAATGAGCAGTTCTTC CATSGGLASYNEQFF
- TRBJ2-3 few TRBV29-1 TGCAGCGTTGATGATACAGATACGCAGTATTTT CSVDDTDTQYF
- TRBJ2-4 few TRBV29-1 TGCAGCGCCTGGTCGGGAGCGACTCAGTACTTC CSAWSGATQYF
- TRBJ2-1 few TRBV20-1 TGCAGTGCGAGTCCGACTAGAGGTGCATACAATGAGCAGTTCTTC CSASPTRGAYNEQFF